These 30 T cell receptor beta chains were all obtained from the same sample, sequenced in a study of shared clonotypes between healthy human individuals. As defined, naive CD8 cells were CD45RO-negative and positively selected for CCR7, with terminally differentiated effector memory CD45RA+ cells excluded. The repertoire was sequenced with immunoSEQ multiplex PCR; TCRdb's copy has only in-frame clones and lacks some. Of around 2.1 million clones in the sample, under 95% were seen once. Sequencing used naive CD8+ T cells from PBMCs. Receptors originate from a man aged 18 to 29 in good health. Some clones in this sample may be carry-over from other donors' samples.

V usage is TRBV29-1 and J usage is TRBJ2-3, with 13 bases that match TRBD2. V was clipped by 6 bases and J by 6 bases; unmatched bases: 15. Per the germline V gene, CDR1 is SQVTM and CDR2 is ANQGSEA. The CDR3 has 17 amino acids. This chain's CDR3 is CSVHRTSGRAKGDTQYF. CDR3 DNA: TGCAGCGTCCACCGGACTAGCGGGAGAGCTAAGGGTGATACGCAGTATTTT.

The rearrangement joins TRBV2 to TRBJ1-3, with a possible D match to TRBD1 (5 bases). V was cut by 10 bases and J by 4 bases, with 17 bases left in between. This CDR3 has 14 amino acids. Germline lookup yields CDR1 SNHLY and CDR2 FYNNEI. This chain's CDR3 is CAILPRGSGNTIYF. CDR3 nucleotides: TGTGCCATCCTCCCTCGGGGGTCCGGAAACACCATATATTTT. The full variable domain, its missing parts supplied by reference TRBV2 and TRBJ1-3, is EPEVTQTPSHQVTQMGQEVILRCVPISNHLYFYWYRQILGQKVEFLVSFYNNEISEKSEIFDDQFSVERPDGSNFTLKIRSTKLEDSAMYFCAILPRGSGNTIYFGEGSWLTVV.

The rearrangement uses TRBV28 and TRBJ2-5; possibly TRBD1 for D (6 bases). V was pared by 3 bases and J by 2 bases, with 16 bases between. Germline CDR1 reads MDHEN; CDR2 reads SYDVKM. CDR3 length: 16 residues. CDR3 amino acids: CASSFGVFRGQETQYF. The CDR3 DNA reads TGTGCCAGCAGTTTTGGTGTCTTCAGGGGACAAGAGACCCAGTACTTC.

V and J are TRBV11-2 and TRBJ1-1; 7 positions agree with TRBD1. CDR3 length: 14 amino acids. CDR1 and CDR2 (germline): SGHAT, FQNNGV. The V segment lost 0 bases and the J segment 8 bases; nucleotides outside the gene matches: 6. The CDR3 DNA sequence: TGTGCCAGCAGCTTAGAAAGCGTGACAGGGGAAGCTTTCTTT. Protein sequence: CASSLESVTGEAFF.

The chain has TRBV6-5 and TRBJ2-5; D is unresolved. The CDR3 runs to 15 residues. The V gene lost 2 bases and the J gene lost 2 bases, with 12 bases spanning the gap. The germline gives CDR1 MNHEY, CDR2 SVGAGI. The CDR3 protein is CASSYMTTPQETQYF. CDR3 bases: TGTGCCAGCAGTTACATGACCACCCCTCAAGAGACCCAGTACTTC.

The chain combines TRBV11-2 with TRBJ1-1; no reliable D call. This CDR3 contains 13 residues. The V gene's germline CDR1 is SGHAT and CDR2 FQNNGV. Trimming left V 1 base short and J 7 bases short, with 10 bases between. Here the CDR3 reads CASSLVTSLEAFF. Here the CDR3 DNA reads TGTGCCAGCAGCTTAGTTACCAGTCTTGAAGCTTTCTTT. Full variable domain (missing parts from reference TRBV11-2 and TRBJ1-1): EAGVAQSPRYKIIEKRQSVAFWCNPISGHATLYWYQQILGQGPKLLIQFQNNGVVDDSQLPKDRFSAERLKGVDSTLKIQPAKLEDSAVYLCASSLVTSLEAFFGQGTRLTVV.

This clone was observed a few times. V is TRBV25-1 and J is TRBJ1-3, with 9 positions matching TRBD1. This CDR3 is built from 14 residues. In germline, CDR1 is MGHDK, CDR2 SYGVNS. V shed 5 bases, J shed 2 bases, and the junction held 1 base outside the gene matches. The chain's CDR3 is CASSRTGAGNTIYF. CDR3 DNA: TGTGCCAGCAGTAGGACAGGGGCTGGAAACACCATATATTTT. The complete variable domain, with remaining parts taken from reference TRBV25-1 and TRBJ1-3, reads EADIYQTPRYLVIGTGKKITLECSQTMGHDKMYWYQQDPGMELHLIHYSYGVNSTEKGDLSSESTVSRIRTEHFPLTLESARPSHTSQYLCASSRTGAGNTIYFGEGSWLTVV.

V and J are TRBV28 and TRBJ2-5, with TRBD1 as a possible D gene (5 bases). This CDR3 has 16 residues. With 1 base removed from V and 4 bases from J, the gap between germline ends came to 16 bases. Germline V gene lookup returns CDR1 MDHEN and CDR2 SYDVKM. The CDR3 nucleotides read TGTGCCAGCAGTTTATATTCAGGCCAGGGTCGAGAGACCCAGTACTTC. This encodes CASSLYSGQGRETQYF.

The chain joins TRBV7-6 to TRBJ2-1, with no clear D. In germline, CDR1 is SGHVS, CDR2 FNYEAQ. The V end lost 2 bases, the J end lost 0 bases, and 14 bases lay between the germline ends. The CDR3 sequence is 17 residues long. The CDR3 nucleotides are TGTGCCAGCAGCTTATGGGCAGACCGATACTCCTACAATGAGCAGTTCTTC. This translates into CASSLWADRYSYNEQFF.

The chain is built from TRBV19 and TRBJ2-1; TRBD2 matches 15 bases. V was clipped by 7 bases and J by 4 bases; unmatched bases: 2. The CDR3 is made up of 15 amino acids. In germline, CDR1 is LNHDA, CDR2 SQIVND (reference sequence). The CDR3 sequence: CASIGLAGGYNEQFF. The CDR3, as DNA: TGTGCCAGTATCGGACTAGCGGGAGGGTACAATGAGCAGTTCTTC.

The chain combines TRBV2 with TRBJ2-5; 10 nucleotides line up with TRBD2. CDR1 is SNHLY, CDR2 FYNNEI, per germline. The trim removed 6 bases at V and 3 bases at J, leaving 7 bases unmatched. The CDR3 sequence is 15 residues long. This CDR3 reads CASRALAGGEETQYF. The CDR3 region has the DNA TGTGCCAGCAGAGCGTTAGCGGGAGGTGAAGAGACCCAGTACTTC.

J is TRBJ2-1 and V is TRBV4-1, with 9 bases aligning to TRBD1. The CDR3 runs 16 residues. Germline V gives CDR1 MGHRA, CDR2 YSYEKL. Losses at the gene ends were 4 bases for V and 13 bases for J; bases not matched to a gene: 17. The CDR3, as DNA: TGCGCCAGCAGCCCCTTAGACCGGGACAGGGATGTGGCTCAGTTCTTC. This encodes CASSPLDRDRDVAQFF.

This chain joins TRBV5-6 and TRBJ2-5, with 7 bases lining up with TRBD1. The J call may be wrong; the DNA end is better matched by TRBJ2-7. Looked up from germline, CDR1 is SGHDT and CDR2 is YYEEEE. The CDR3 is made up of 16 amino acids. CDR3 DNA sequence: TGTGCCAGCAGCGTACCTACAGGGGCAACGTGGCACGAGCAGTACTTC. As protein: CASSVPTGATWHEQYF.

The chain links TRBV5-5 to TRBJ1-2, with D perhaps matching TRBD1 (6 bases). The length of the CDR3 is 14 residues. The germline V gene encodes CDR1 SGHKS and CDR2 YYEKEE (reference sequence). The V end lost 2 bases, the J end lost 5 bases, and 13 bases lay between the germline ends. In DNA form, the CDR3 reads TGTGCCAGCAGCTTCAGGGGTCCGCTATATGGCTACACCTTC. It translates to CASSFRGPLYGYTF.

V is TRBV6-1 and J is TRBJ2-1; 10 bases match TRBD2. This CDR3 comprises 16 residues. The germline V gene has CDR1 MNHNS and CDR2 SASEGT. Germline trimming cut 3 bases from V and 3 bases from J; bases unmatched to any gene: 5. Here the CDR3 reads CASSDQGTSDYNEQFF. For the CDR3, the DNA is TGTGCCAGCAGTGATCAAGGGACTAGCGACTACAATGAGCAGTTCTTC.

This clone occurred once. This chain joins TRBV7-6 and TRBJ1-2; D might be TRBD1 (5 bases). The CDR3 loop spans 13 amino acids. V shed 5 bases and J shed 8 bases, with 15 bases lying between them. CDR1 and CDR2 (germline): SGHVS, FNYEAQ. Written as DNA, the CDR3 is TGTGCCAGCAGCCCGAGGTCGGGACGAGGCTACACCTTC. Its translation is CASSPRSGRGYTF.

The V gene is TRBV11-2, the J gene TRBJ2-1, with unresolved D. The CDR3 runs to 16 residues. Per germline, CDR1 SGHAT and CDR2 FQNNGV. The V gene lost 5 bases and the J gene lost 0 bases, with 14 bases spanning the gap. This CDR3 is CASSGNMRSSYNEQFF. Here the CDR3 DNA reads TGTGCCAGCAGCGGCAACATGCGGAGCTCCTACAATGAGCAGTTCTTC.

The chain has TRBV4-2 and TRBJ2-3; a weak D match, TRBD2 (5 bases). Trimming removed 0 bases from V and 2 bases from J, with 6 bases in between. Germline values: CDR1 LGHNA, CDR2 YNFKEQ. This CDR3 comprises 14 residues. CDR3 residues: CASSQDLATDTQYF. Written as DNA, the CDR3 is TGTGCCAGCAGCCAAGATCTAGCCACAGATACGCAGTATTTT.

On this clone itself: It is likely a read error, because the conserved phenylalanine at the end of the CDR3 is missing. V and J are TRBV7-9 and TRBJ1-5; 9 nucleotides line up with TRBD1. CDR1 and CDR2 (germline): SEHNR, FQNEAQ (reference sequence). The CDR3 sequence is 15 residues long. Losses at the gene ends were 5 bases for V and 4 bases for J; bases not matched to a gene: 6. CDR3 sequence: CASSGPGQGNQPQHS. The CDR3 bases are TGTGCCAGCAGCGGCCCGGGACAGGGTAATCAGCCCCAGCATTCT.

The chain combines TRBV5-1 with TRBJ2-6, with D possibly matching TRBD1 (5 bases). The CDR3 is 18 residues long. The germline V gene encodes CDR1 SGHRS and CDR2 YFSETQ. V lost 1 base and J lost 0, with 14 bases in between. DNA for the CDR3: TGCGCCAGCAGCTTGTTGGGCAGGGCGAGCTCTGGGGCCAACGTCCTGACTTTC. It is translated as CASSLLGRASSGANVLTF.

The chain combines TRBV7-2 with TRBJ2-3, with 7 bases lining up with TRBD2. CDR1 is SGHTA, CDR2 FQGNSA, per germline. V shed 3 bases, J shed 2 bases, and the junction held 5 bases outside the gene matches. The length of the CDR3 is 15 residues. CDR3 region: CASSFGAGYTDTQYF. The CDR3 region has the DNA TGTGCCAGCAGCTTCGGAGCGGGGTACACAGATACGCAGTATTTT.

The chain joins TRBV28 to TRBJ2-7; D possibly corresponds to TRBD1 (6 bases). The CDR3 runs to 15 residues. V dropped 6 bases and J dropped 6 bases, with 21 bases sitting between them. The germline gives CDR1 MDHEN, CDR2 SYDVKM. CDR3: CASRSDRGSEGEQYF. The DNA of the CDR3 is TGTGCCAGCAGAAGCGATAGGGGGTCGGAAGGCGAGCAGTACTTC.

The genes are TRBV28 and TRBJ1-3; 8 bases are a match to TRBD1. Germline V CDR1 and CDR2: MDHEN, SYDVKM. V shed 6 bases, J shed 0 bases, and the junction held 10 bases outside the gene matches. The CDR3 runs 17 residues. The CDR3 reads CASSSPWTGSSGNTIYF. CDR3 DNA: TGTGCCAGCAGCTCCCCGTGGACAGGGAGCTCTGGAAACACCATATATTTT.

A remark on this clone: At the DNA level, this CDR3 is encoded by other sequences in the same sample as well. The chain combines TRBV28 with TRBJ2-7, with D unclear. The CDR3 runs 11 residues. Germline V CDR1 and CDR2: MDHEN, SYDVKM. Trimming left V 7 bases short and J 7 bases short, with 11 bases between. The CDR3 region is CASTQNYEQYF. CDR3 DNA: TGTGCCAGCACCCAGAATTATGAGCAGTACTTC.

J is TRBJ2-7 and V is TRBV28; 9 bases fit TRBD1. The germline CDR1 and CDR2 sequences are MDHEN and SYDVKM. This CDR3 comprises 13 residues. V trimming: 10 bases; J trimming: 2 bases; junction bases outside the gene matches: 6. DNA of the CDR3: TGTGCCACCTTGGACAGGGGACCCTACGAGCAGTACTTC. Translating gives CATLDRGPYEQYF.

The CDR3 protein is CASTGTLSSYEQYF. The CDR3, as DNA: TGTGCCAGCACCGGGACGTTGAGCTCCTACGAGCAGTACTTC. The rearrangement uses TRBV5-5 and TRBJ2-7; D possibly uses TRBD1 or TRBD2 (5 bases each). V lost 6 bases, J lost 0 bases, and 13 bases lay in between. This CDR3 has 14 amino acids. Per germline, CDR1 SGHKS and CDR2 YYEKEE (reference sequence).

This sequence joins TRBV5-1 and TRBJ2-7; D possibly matches TRBD1 or TRBD2 (5 bases each). Germline CDR1 and CDR2: SGHRS and YFSETQ. CDR3 size: 16 residues. The ends were cut back, 1 base at V and 7 bases at J, with 21 bases in the middle. CDR3 in amino acids: CASSLSGTGPLGEQYF. As DNA, the CDR3 is TGCGCCAGCAGCTTGTCCGGGACGGGCCCCCTTGGGGAGCAGTACTTC.

This clone appeared a single time. The chain employs TRBV7-9 and TRBJ1-2; the D gene is possibly TRBD1 (5 bases). The CDR3 length is 14 residues. Germline V lookup: CDR1 SEHNR, CDR2 FQNEAQ (reference sequence). V lost 0 bases and J lost 7, with 12 bases in between. CDR3: CASSLARGSVGYTF. The DNA for the CDR3 is TGTGCCAGCAGCTTAGCGCGGGGCTCAGTTGGCTACACCTTC. The complete variable domain, with remaining parts taken from reference TRBV7-9 and TRBJ1-2, reads DTGVSQNPRHKITKRGQNVTFRCDPISEHNRLYWYRQTLGQGPEFLTYFQNEAQLEKSRLLSDRFSAERPKGSFSTLEIQRTEQGDSAMYLCASSLARGSVGYTFGSGTRLTVV.

The rearrangement joins TRBV28 to TRBJ2-2; D possibly uses TRBD1 or TRBD2 (6 bases each). Looked up from germline, CDR1 is MDHEN and CDR2 is SYDVKM. The V gene lost 3 bases and the J gene lost 7 bases, with 12 bases spanning the gap. This CDR3 has 14 residues. The CDR3 sequence: CASSFWGAGGELFF. Here the CDR3 DNA reads TGTGCCAGCAGTTTTTGGGGGGCAGGCGGGGAGCTGTTTTTT.

This clone has only one observation. The chain is built from TRBV9 and TRBJ1-1; a weak D match, TRBD1 (6 bases). Between the trimmed V and J ends, which lost 3 bases and 4 bases, there was a span of 16 bases. The CDR3 has 15 amino acids. The germline V gene encodes CDR1 SGDLS and CDR2 YYNGEE. CDR3: CASSATQGRGTEAFF. The DNA for the CDR3 is TGTGCCAGCAGCGCTACACAGGGTAGAGGCACTGAAGCTTTCTTT.